The TCR beta chain described here comes from a study of blood T cell repertoires in COVID-19. Study overall: Samples of COVID-19 (acute and convalescent) were obtained from the United States, Italy and Spain. In each case, the material was cDNA or gDNA derived from T cells, B-cell-depleted T cells, or PBMCs.

CDR1 LGHDT and CDR2 YNNKEL come from the germline V gene (reference sequence). V gave up 1 base and J gave up 10 bases, with 13 bases separating them. The length of the CDR3 is 13 residues. In the authors' methods: Estimation of nucleated cell counts relied on the amplification of reference gene primers. The method was immunoSEQ multiplex PCR; TCRdb's version includes in-frame clones alone and lacks a portion of them. V and J calls and clone size are those listed in that table; D and trimming were worked out from the DNA. The sample records roughly 210,000 clones, roughly nine tenths being singletons.

Sequences were obtained from peripheral blood. This receptor was taken from a man between 65 and 85 years old with acute or convalescent COVID-19. The chain has TRBV3-1 (or the pseudogene TRBV3-2) and TRBJ1-1; no definite D call. For the CDR3, the DNA is TGTGCCAGCAGCCAAGGTGGGAGGACGGGAGCTTTCTTT. It codes for CASSQGGRTGAFF.